The clone carrying this T cell receptor beta chain occurred many times. Its matching antigen is unknown. This record comes from a study of regulatory T cells in long-lasting Graves disease. Study observations and caveats: Samples came from peripheral blood alone, without thyroid tissue. Persistent disease was characterized by preferential usage of TRBV28, TRBJ1-2 and TRBJ2-5.

Regarding time point: persistent/refractory GD, antithyroid drugs over 5 years with positive TRAb. Extracted RNA from PBMCs served as the source of the TCR library. Relying on iRepertoire HTBI primers and Arm-PCR of CDR3 regions, the team built TCR beta libraries. Per the original data handling: Throughout the samples, researchers identified 55 to 65 TRBV and more than twelve TRBJ segments. TCRdb used MiXCR to reprocess the multiplex PCR reads, holding one entry per CDR3 protein. Clone size and V and J calls follow TCRdb, not the original study. The repertoire holds 400,000 or so distinct CDR3 sequences, with less than 25% as singletons. Trimming took off 6 bases at V and 8 bases at J, with 10 bases between the two ends. Germline-derived CDR1 and CDR2 are MDHEN and SYDVKM. The CDR3 extends over 11 amino acids.

This clonotype was obtained from a female donor with Graves disease. The chain joins TRBV28 to TRBJ1-2; D ambiguous. Sequences were derived from peripheral blood mononuclear cells (PBMCs), sampled when the disease was refractory, from a patient treated with antithyroid drugs. The CDR3 nucleotides are TGTGCCAGCAGGCTGGCCCGCGGCTACACCTTC. Protein: CASRLARGYTF.